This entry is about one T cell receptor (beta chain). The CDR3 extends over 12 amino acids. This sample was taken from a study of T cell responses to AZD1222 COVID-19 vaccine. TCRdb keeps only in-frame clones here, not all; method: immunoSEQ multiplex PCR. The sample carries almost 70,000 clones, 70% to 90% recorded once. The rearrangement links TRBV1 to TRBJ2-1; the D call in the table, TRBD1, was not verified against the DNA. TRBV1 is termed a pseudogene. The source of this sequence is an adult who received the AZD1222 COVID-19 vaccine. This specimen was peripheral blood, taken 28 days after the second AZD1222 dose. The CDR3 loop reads CTSRPQLDEQFF. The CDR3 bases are TGCACCAGCAGACCCCAGTTGGATGAGCAGTTCTTC.